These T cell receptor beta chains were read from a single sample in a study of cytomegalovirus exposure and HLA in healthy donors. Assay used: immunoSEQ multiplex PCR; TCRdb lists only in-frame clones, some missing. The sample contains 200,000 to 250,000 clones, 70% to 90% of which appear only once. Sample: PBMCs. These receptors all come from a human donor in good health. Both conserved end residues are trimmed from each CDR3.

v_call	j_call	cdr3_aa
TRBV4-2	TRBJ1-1	ASSEGHMNTEAF
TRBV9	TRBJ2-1	ASSGTGALEQF
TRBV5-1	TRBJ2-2	ATPGHANTGELF
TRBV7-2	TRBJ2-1	ASSLLPGGSSYNEQF
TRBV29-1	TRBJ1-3	SVDTGGHTIY
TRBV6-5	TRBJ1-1	ASSYDGGISEAF
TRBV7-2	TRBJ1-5	ASSSGQPQH
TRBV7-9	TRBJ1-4	SSSLAVPSGEKLF
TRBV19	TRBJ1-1	ASSIGTGGETEAF
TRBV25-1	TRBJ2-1	ASSESIGVDEQF
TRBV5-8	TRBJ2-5	ASNVDTPQETQY
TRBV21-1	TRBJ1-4	ASRNLLRQGTDEKLF
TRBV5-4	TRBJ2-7	ASSLGGGSYEQY
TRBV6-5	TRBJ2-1	ASSYTWARGGEQF
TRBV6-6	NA	ASTKTSGRSSYEQY
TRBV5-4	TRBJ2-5	ASSLVGGLETQY
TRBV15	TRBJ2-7	ATSRGAELYEQY
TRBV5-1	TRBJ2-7	ASSPEVPVSYEQY
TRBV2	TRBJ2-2	ASTPEGLAGVRGGELF
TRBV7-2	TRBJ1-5	ASSLAWSGFSNQPQH
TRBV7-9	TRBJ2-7	ASTPGQGSYEQY
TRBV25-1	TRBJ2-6	ASSYRFRSGANVLT
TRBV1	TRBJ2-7	TSSLLRTYEQY
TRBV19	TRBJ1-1	ASSTGRGLENTEAF
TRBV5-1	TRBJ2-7	ASSLDPSSYEQY
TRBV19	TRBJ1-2	ASSADLQEDYGYT
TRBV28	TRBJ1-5	ASSPTGGDQPQH
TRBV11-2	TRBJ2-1	ASSLVGGRGYEQF
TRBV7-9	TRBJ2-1	ASSLIRNEQF
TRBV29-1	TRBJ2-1	SVAGLATGQL
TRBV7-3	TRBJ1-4	ASSDSGVANEKLF
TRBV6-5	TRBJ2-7	ASRRDSYYEQY
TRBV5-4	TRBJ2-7	ASSLGGRQAYEQY
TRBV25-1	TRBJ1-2	ASSKGAEGYGYT
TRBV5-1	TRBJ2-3	ASSLGQGGQY
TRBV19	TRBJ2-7	ASSIGSEGEQC
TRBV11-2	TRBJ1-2	ASSLTRGGYGYT
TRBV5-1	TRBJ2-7	ASSFGQVGGGGSYEQY
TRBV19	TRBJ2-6	ASSSVGLESSGANVLT
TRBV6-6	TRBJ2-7	ASSYSVTSGSYEQY
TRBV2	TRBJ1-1	ANILDRVNTEAF
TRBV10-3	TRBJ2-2	AIRRQGANTGELF
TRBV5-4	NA	ASSTTSGSYEYEQY
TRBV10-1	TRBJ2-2	ASRRDRNTGELF
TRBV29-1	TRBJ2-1	SVSYQGQLYNEQF
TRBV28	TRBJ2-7	ASSLGGSGAIYEQY